These T cell receptor beta chains were read from a single sample in a study of cytomegalovirus exposure and HLA in healthy donors. Clones were sequenced by immunoSEQ multiplex PCR, and TCRdb holds only the in-frame ones, with some missing. Altogether 150,000 to 200,000 clones are present, roughly 80% being singletons, with the ten largest covering 3% to 4.5%. The sequencing input was PBMCs. These receptor sequences come from a man aged 45-65 years in good health and CMV-seronegative. Both conserved end residues are part of each CDR3. A D gene is named only where the DNA matches it firmly. The size of a clone is reported for some rows only, either as once, few or many, or as a class for expanded clones.

CDR3nt: TGTGCCAGCAGCAACGACAGGGGGCCTTCCTACGAGCAGTACTTC
CDR3aa: CASSNDRGPSYEQYF
d_gene: TRBD1
j_gene: TRBJ2-7
v_gene: TRBV5-4
abundance: .

CDR3nt: TGTGCCAGCAGTCGGTTCCGACAGAATAATGAAAAACTGTTTTTT
CDR3aa: CASSRFRQNNEKLFF
d_gene: .
j_gene: TRBJ1-4
v_gene: TRBV14
abundance: .

CDR3nt: TGTGCTAGCGGACAGAGCTCCTACAATGAGCAGTTCTTC
CDR3aa: CASGQSSYNEQFF
d_gene: .
j_gene: TRBJ2-1
v_gene: TRBV12-5
abundance: .

CDR3nt: TGTGCCAGCAGAAGCGGGAAGGCGAACACCGGGGAGCTGTTTTTT
CDR3aa: CASRSGKANTGELFF
d_gene: TRBD2
j_gene: TRBJ2-2
v_gene: TRBV7-2
abundance: .

CDR3nt: TGTGCCAGCAGCTCGGGTTTACGACAGGGACACACTGAAGCTTTCTTT
CDR3aa: CASSSGLRQGHTEAFF
d_gene: TRBD1
j_gene: TRBJ1-1
v_gene: TRBV5-6
abundance: .

CDR3nt: TGTGCTAGTGGTTCCCTCGGGACAGGGGGCTACGAGCAGTACTTC
CDR3aa: CASGSLGTGGYEQYF
d_gene: TRBD1
j_gene: TRBJ2-7
v_gene: TRBV12-5
abundance: .

CDR3nt: TGCGCCAGCAGTTTCCGGACAGGTACCAAAAACACTGAAGCTTTCTTT
CDR3aa: CASSFRTGTKNTEAFF
d_gene: TRBD1
j_gene: TRBJ1-1
v_gene: TRBV5-1
abundance: .

CDR3nt: TGTGCCAGCTCACCGACCGGGACAGGGGTACGGCCCCAGCATTTT
CDR3aa: CASSPTGTGVRPQHF
d_gene: TRBD1
j_gene: TRBJ1-5
v_gene: TRBV18
abundance: .

CDR3nt: TGCAGCGCCATTCCTGGGGACAGGGAAAGATATGAGCAGTTCTTC
CDR3aa: CSAIPGDRERYEQFF
d_gene: TRBD1
j_gene: TRBJ2-1
v_gene: TRBV29-1
abundance: .

CDR3nt: TGCGCCAGCAGGCCTACCCTGACAGGGCTTCGCTCCTACGAGCAGTACTTC
CDR3aa: CASRPTLTGLRSYEQYF
d_gene: TRBD1
j_gene: TRBJ2-7
v_gene: TRBV5-1
abundance: .

CDR3nt: TGTGCCAGTAGCGAAGGGGGAAACTACAATGAGCAGTTCTTC
CDR3aa: CASSEGGNYNEQFF
d_gene: .
j_gene: TRBJ2-1
v_gene: TRBV19
abundance: few

CDR3nt: TGTGCCAGCTCATGGGACAGACAATACAATGAGCAGTTCTTC
CDR3aa: CASSWDRQYNEQFF
d_gene: TRBD1
j_gene: TRBJ2-1
v_gene: TRBV18
abundance: .

CDR3nt: TGTGCCAGCAGCTTAGAATGGCCAGGGGCCCTGGTCGCCCAGCATTTT
CDR3aa: CASSLEWPGALVAQHF
d_gene: .
j_gene: TRBJ1-5
v_gene: TRBV7-2
abundance: .

CDR3nt: TGTGCCAGCTCACCAAACAGGCTTTCCTACGAGCAGTACTTC
CDR3aa: CASSPNRLSYEQYF
d_gene: .
j_gene: TRBJ2-7
v_gene: TRBV18
abundance: .

CDR3nt: TGTGCCACGACCCAAAGGGGAAGCTATCAGCCCCAGCATTTT
CDR3aa: CATTQRGSYQPQHF
d_gene: .
j_gene: TRBJ1-5
v_gene: TRBV6-1
abundance: .

CDR3nt: TGTGCCATCAGTGAGGGGACAGAGGATACGCAGTATTTT
CDR3aa: CAISEGTEDTQYF
d_gene: TRBD1
j_gene: TRBJ2-3
v_gene: TRBV10-3
abundance: .

CDR3nt: TGTGCCAGCAGTTACTCGGGGGAGGGAGATACGCAGTATTTT
CDR3aa: CASSYSGEGDTQYF
d_gene: TRBD2
j_gene: TRBJ2-3
v_gene: TRBV6-5
abundance: .

CDR3nt: TGCGCCAGCAGCCCCAGACACGAACGGGGTACTGAAGCTTTCTTT
CDR3aa: CASSPRHERGTEAFF
d_gene: .
j_gene: TRBJ1-1
v_gene: TRBV4-3
abundance: .

CDR3nt: TGTGCCAGCAGTTCGGACAGGGTCGGCTACACCTTC
CDR3aa: CASSSDRVGYTF
d_gene: TRBD1
j_gene: TRBJ1-2
v_gene: TRBV6-5
abundance: .

CDR3nt: TGTGCCAGCAGGAAGGCCGGGGAACCGACCGGGGAGCTGTTTTTT
CDR3aa: CASRKAGEPTGELFF
d_gene: .
j_gene: TRBJ2-2
v_gene: TRBV9
abundance: .

CDR3nt: TGTGCCACCTCACTCGCCGGGACAGGAAGCTCCTACGAGCAGTACTTC
CDR3aa: CATSLAGTGSSYEQYF
d_gene: TRBD1
j_gene: TRBJ2-7
v_gene: TRBV19
abundance: .

CDR3nt: TGCGCCAGCAGCCAAGAGCGTTCAGGACTGAAAGAGACCCAGTACTTC
CDR3aa: CASSQERSGLKETQYF
d_gene: .
j_gene: TRBJ2-5
v_gene: TRBV4-1
abundance: .

CDR3nt: TGTGCCAGCAGCCCCAGCCGACAGGGTGGTGGAAACACCATATATTTT
CDR3aa: CASSPSRQGGGNTIYF
d_gene: TRBD1
j_gene: TRBJ1-3
v_gene: TRBV7-2
abundance: .

CDR3nt: TGTGCCTGGAGTCCCCCCCCGGGACATATGAACACTGAAGCTTTCTTT
CDR3aa: CAWSPPPGHMNTEAFF
d_gene: .
j_gene: TRBJ1-1
v_gene: TRBV30
abundance: .

CDR3nt: TGTGCCAGTTCGCAGGGGATTTTCTCCTACGAGCAGTACTTC
CDR3aa: CASSQGIFSYEQYF
d_gene: .
j_gene: TRBJ2-7
v_gene: TRBV2
abundance: .

CDR3nt: TGTGCCAGCTCACCAGGGGGGATCTCTGGGGCCAACGTCCTGACTTTC
CDR3aa: CASSPGGISGANVLTF
d_gene: .
j_gene: TRBJ2-6
v_gene: TRBV18
abundance: .

CDR3nt: TGTGCCAGCAGCGTAGGAGGCGATAACTATGGCTACACCTTC
CDR3aa: CASSVGGDNYGYTF
d_gene: .
j_gene: TRBJ1-2
v_gene: TRBV9
abundance: once

CDR3nt: TGTGCCAGCAGTTTAACTAGCGGGCCTTACAATGAGCAGTTCTTC
CDR3aa: CASSLTSGPYNEQFF
d_gene: TRBD2
j_gene: TRBJ2-1
v_gene: TRBV7-2
abundance: once

CDR3nt: TGTGCCAGCCGAGCCGGAGCAACTAATGAAAAACTGTTTTTT
CDR3aa: CASRAGATNEKLFF
d_gene: .
j_gene: TRBJ1-4
v_gene: TRBV2
abundance: .

CDR3nt: TGTGCCAGCACAGCGGGGGAGAATAATAGACACAATGAGCAGTTCTTC
CDR3aa: CASTAGENNRHNEQFF
d_gene: TRBD2
j_gene: TRBJ2-1
v_gene: TRBV9
abundance: once

CDR3nt: TGCGCCAGCAGTGACCAGGGAACCCAAGAGACCCAGTACTTC
CDR3aa: CASSDQGTQETQYF
d_gene: .
j_gene: TRBJ2-5
v_gene: TRBV10-1
abundance: few

CDR3nt: TGTGCCAGTAGTTACAACAGGGGACGAACTGAAGCTTTCTTT
CDR3aa: CASSYNRGRTEAFF
d_gene: TRBD1
j_gene: TRBJ1-1
v_gene: TRBV19
abundance: .

CDR3nt: TGTGCCTGGAGTGTACGCGGGGGCTACAATGAGCAGTTCTTC
CDR3aa: CAWSVRGGYNEQFF
d_gene: TRBD2
j_gene: TRBJ2-1
v_gene: TRBV30
abundance: .

CDR3nt: TGTGCCTGGAGCCCGGGACAGGGGGGAGCTAATGAAAAACTGTTTTTT
CDR3aa: CAWSPGQGGANEKLFF
d_gene: TRBD1
j_gene: TRBJ1-4
v_gene: TRBV30
abundance: .

CDR3nt: TGTGCCATCAGCCGACTCCTGTCCTACGAGCAGTACTTC
CDR3aa: CAISRLLSYEQYF
d_gene: .
j_gene: TRBJ2-7
v_gene: TRBV10-3
abundance: .

CDR3nt: TGTGCCAGCAGCCCCCGGGGTAGCAGGAACACCGGGGAGCTGTTTTTT
CDR3aa: CASSPRGSRNTGELFF
d_gene: .
j_gene: TRBJ2-2
v_gene: TRBV9
abundance: few

CDR3nt: TGCGCCAGCAGCTTGGTAGGGACTAGCGGGGGACAAGAGACCCAGTACTTC
CDR3aa: CASSLVGTSGGQETQYF
d_gene: TRBD2
j_gene: TRBJ2-5
v_gene: TRBV5-1
abundance: .

CDR3nt: TGTGCCAGCAGCCCACCAACTGATGGCTACACCTTC
CDR3aa: CASSPPTDGYTF
d_gene: .
j_gene: TRBJ1-2
v_gene: TRBV13
abundance: .

CDR3nt: TGCAGTGTTGGCGGCTACGAGCAGTACTTC
CDR3aa: CSVGGYEQYF
d_gene: .
j_gene: TRBJ2-7
v_gene: TRBV20-1
abundance: once

CDR3nt: TGTGCCAGCAGCTCAGAGCAGGGGGGAGACACCATATATTTT
CDR3aa: CASSSEQGGDTIYF
d_gene: TRBD1
j_gene: TRBJ1-3
v_gene: TRBV9
abundance: .

CDR3nt: TGTGCCAGCAGCTCCACAGGGGCGGGTGAAGCTTTCTTT
CDR3aa: CASSSTGAGEAFF
d_gene: TRBD1
j_gene: TRBJ1-1
v_gene: TRBV11-2
abundance: .

CDR3nt: TGTGCCAGCAGCTTAGGGGGGGGCTTTTACAATGAGCAGTTCTTC
CDR3aa: CASSLGGGFYNEQFF
d_gene: .
j_gene: TRBJ2-1
v_gene: TRBV7-2
abundance: .

CDR3nt: TGTGCCAGCAGTGAATTGGGGGGGGGTCCCCAGCATTTT
CDR3aa: CASSELGGGPQHF
d_gene: .
j_gene: TRBJ1-5
v_gene: TRBV25-1
abundance: once

CDR3nt: TGTGCCAGCAGCTTAGAGGGGGCGTCGGGAAACACCATATATTTT
CDR3aa: CASSLEGASGNTIYF
d_gene: TRBD1
j_gene: TRBJ1-3
v_gene: TRBV7-2
abundance: .

CDR3nt: TGTGCCAGCAGGAATACAAACGCTGTGCAGCAGTACTTC
CDR3aa: CASRNTNAVQQYF
d_gene: .
j_gene: TRBJ2-7
v_gene: TRBV2
abundance: .

CDR3nt: TGTGCCAGCAGTCCGGTCCCCTCGGCAGATACGCAGTATTTT
CDR3aa: CASSPVPSADTQYF
d_gene: .
j_gene: TRBJ2-3
v_gene: TRBV2
abundance: .

CDR3nt: TGTGCCAGCTCAAGCCTCTATGGCTACACCTTC
CDR3aa: CASSSLYGYTF
d_gene: .
j_gene: TRBJ1-2
v_gene: TRBV18
abundance: few

CDR3nt: TGCGCCAGCAGTTATGACAGGGGATACGAGCAGTACTTC
CDR3aa: CASSYDRGYEQYF
d_gene: TRBD1
j_gene: TRBJ2-7
v_gene: TRBV10-1
abundance: .

CDR3nt: TGTGCCTGGATGGACAGGAATCAAGAGACCCAGTACTTC
CDR3aa: CAWMDRNQETQYF
d_gene: TRBD1
j_gene: TRBJ2-5
v_gene: TRBV30
abundance: .

CDR3nt: TGTGCCAGCAGTTTAGGGGGCCCTAACTATGGCTACACCTTC
CDR3aa: CASSLGGPNYGYTF
d_gene: .
j_gene: TRBJ1-2
v_gene: TRBV28
abundance: .

CDR3nt: TGTGCCAGCAGCGTAGGGGGGGGGCGAATTAATTCACCCCTCCACTTT
CDR3aa: CASSVGGGRINSPLHF
d_gene: .
j_gene: TRBJ1-6
v_gene: TRBV9
abundance: few

CDR3nt: TGCGCCAGCAGGTTGACTAGCGGGGGGCCTCTCTCCTACGAGCAGTACTTC
CDR3aa: CASRLTSGGPLSYEQYF
d_gene: TRBD2
j_gene: TRBJ2-7
v_gene: TRBV10-2
abundance: .

CDR3nt: TGCACCCTGTGGGACTGGCGTTTTGGTGAGCAGTTCTTC
CDR3aa: CTLWDWRFGEQFF
d_gene: .
j_gene: TRBJ2-1
v_gene: TRBV29-1
abundance: .

CDR3nt: TGCGCCAGCGGAAATACGGGGGGGACTAATGAAAAACTGTTTTTT
CDR3aa: CASGNTGGTNEKLFF
d_gene: .
j_gene: TRBJ1-4
v_gene: TRBV5-1
abundance: .